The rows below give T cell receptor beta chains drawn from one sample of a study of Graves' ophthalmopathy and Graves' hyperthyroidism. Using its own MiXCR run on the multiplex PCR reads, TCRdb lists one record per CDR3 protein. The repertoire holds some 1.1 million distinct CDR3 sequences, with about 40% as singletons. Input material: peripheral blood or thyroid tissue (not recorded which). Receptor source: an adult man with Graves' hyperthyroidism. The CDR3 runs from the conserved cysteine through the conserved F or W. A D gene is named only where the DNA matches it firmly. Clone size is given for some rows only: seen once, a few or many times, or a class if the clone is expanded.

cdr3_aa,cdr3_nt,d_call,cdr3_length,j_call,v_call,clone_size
CASSVDMGLGETQYF,TGTGCCAGCAGCGTAGATATGGGCTTGGGAGAGACCCAGTACTTC,NA,15,TRBJ2-5,TRBV9,many
CAWSGGQPNQPQHF,TGTGCCTGGAGTGGGGGACAGCCCAATCAGCCCCAGCATTTT,TRBD1,14,TRBJ1-5,TRBV30,few
CASSQEREWNEQYF,TGCGCCAGCAGCCAAGAGCGGGAGTGGAACGAGCAGTACTTC,TRBD2,14,TRBJ2-7,TRBV4-3,few
CAISALAGETQYF,TGTGCCATCAGTGCCCTAGCAGGGGAGACCCAGTACTTC,NA,13,TRBJ2-5,TRBV10-3,once
CASSLSSGLDYEQYF,TGTGCCAGCAGCTTATCTAGCGGGCTAGACTACGAGCAGTACTTC,TRBD2,15,TRBJ2-7,TRBV7-9,NA
CASSEPGRSSYEQYF,TGTGCCAGCAGTGAACCCGGACGGAGTTCCTACGAGCAGTACTTC,NA,15,TRBJ2-7,TRBV6-1,NA
CASRPNRFTYEQYF,TGTGCCAGCAGGCCAAACAGGTTCACCTACGAGCAGTACTTC,NA,14,TRBJ2-7,TRBV11-2,NA
CASSLFGDEETQYF,TGTGCCAGCAGCTTGTTCGGCGACGAAGAGACCCAGTACTTC,NA,14,TRBJ2-5,TRBV5-6,many
CASSLDPNQPQHF,TGTGCCAGCAGCTTAGACCCCAATCAGCCCCAGCATTTT,NA,13,TRBJ1-5,TRBV7-2,many
CASSLDGTPGSPLHF,TGCGCCAGCAGCTTGGACGGGACCCCGGGTTCACCCCTCCACTTT,NA,15,TRBJ1-6,TRBV5-1,many
CASSSHPGQDYEQYF,TGCGCCAGCAGCTCCCACCCGGGACAGGACTACGAGCAGTACTTC,TRBD1,15,TRBJ2-7,TRBV5-1,NA
CASSLGRQAAFF,TGTGCCAGCAGCTTAGGAAGACAGGCGGCTTTCTTT,NA,12,TRBJ1-1,TRBV7-9,NA
CASSLGVAGSSYGYTF,TGTGCCAGCAGCTTAGGGGTGGCAGGGTCTAGCTATGGCTACACCTTC,NA,16,TRBJ1-2,TRBV7-2,NA
CASSKGVGGSVDEKLFF,TGTGCCAGCAGTAAGGGGGTCGGGGGCAGCGTGGATGAAAAACTGTTTTTT,NA,17,TRBJ1-4,TRBV2,NA
CASSLAYRGTYGYTF,TGTGCCAGCAGCTTAGCGTACCGCGGGACCTATGGCTACACCTTC,NA,15,TRBJ1-2,TRBV7-2,NA
CASSLEDSEETQYF,TGCGCCAGCAGCTTAGAGGACAGCGAAGAGACCCAGTACTTC,NA,14,TRBJ2-5,TRBV5-1,NA
CASSQDEGQGEETQYF,TGTGCCAGCAGCCAAGATGAGGGACAGGGGGAAGAGACCCAGTACTTC,TRBD1,16,TRBJ2-5,TRBV4-2,NA
CASSERFF,TGTGCCAGCAGTGAGCGGTTCTTC,NA,8,TRBJ2-7,TRBV6-1,NA
CASSGDLVLEQYF,TGTGCCAGCAGTGGGGACCTTGTCCTGGAGCAGTACTTC,NA,13,TRBJ2-7,TRBV2,NA
CASSVGSGTSTDTQYF,TGTGCCAGCAGCGTAGGTAGCGGGACTAGCACAGATACGCAGTATTTT,TRBD2,16,TRBJ2-3,TRBV9,NA
CATSSGSPETQYF,TGTGCCACTAGTAGCGGGAGTCCGGAGACCCAGTACTTC,TRBD2,13,TRBJ2-5,TRBV7-8,few
CASTRTGLETQYF,TGTGCCAGCACGAGAACAGGGTTAGAGACCCAGTACTTC,NA,13,TRBJ2-5,TRBV7-9,many
CASSEYGPGEGLSGNTIYF,TGTGCCAGCAGTGAATATGGGCCGGGAGAGGGGCTCTCTGGAAACACCATATATTTT,NA,19,TRBJ1-3,TRBV25-1,few
CASSHGDRPETQYF,TGTGCCAGCAGCCATGGTGACAGGCCGGAGACCCAGTACTTC,NA,14,TRBJ2-5,TRBV7-2,few
CSVERQGRTEAFF,TGCAGCGTCGAGAGACAGGGGAGAACTGAAGCTTTCTTT,TRBD1,13,TRBJ1-1,TRBV29-1,many
CSVVTGDYGYTF,TGCAGCGTGGTGACAGGGGACTATGGCTACACCTTC,TRBD1,12,TRBJ1-2,TRBV29-1,NA
CASSPGGMTGETQYF,TGTGCCAGCAGCCCCGGTGGTATGACGGGGGAGACCCAGTACTTC,NA,15,TRBJ2-5,TRBV28,NA
CSYSRGSNYGYTF,TGCAGTTACTCCAGGGGTTCTAACTATGGCTACACCTTC,NA,13,TRBJ1-2,TRBV29-1,NA
CAITSDGETQYF,TGTGCCATCACGTCAGACGGGGAGACCCAGTACTTC,NA,12,TRBJ2-5,TRBV10-3,once
CASSQGKVMSVEKLFF,TGTGCCAGCAGCCAAGGCAAAGTGATGAGCGTTGAAAAACTGTTTTTT,NA,16,TRBJ1-4,TRBV14,many
CASSQDSGETAYEQYF,TGCGCCAGCAGCCAAGATTCGGGGGAAACGGCCTACGAGCAGTACTTC,NA,16,TRBJ2-7,TRBV4-3,NA
CATSRKLAGGGHEQYF,TGTGCCACCAGCAGGAAACTAGCGGGGGGCGGCCACGAGCAGTACTTC,TRBD2,16,TRBJ2-7,TRBV15,NA
CASALGEPNTEAFF,TGCGCCAGCGCTCTAGGGGAGCCGAACACTGAAGCTTTCTTT,NA,14,TRBJ1-1,TRBV5-1,many
CASSDGTASKGETQYF,TGTGCCAGCAGTGATGGGACAGCCTCAAAGGGGGAGACCCAGTACTTC,TRBD1,16,TRBJ2-5,TRBV2,few
CASSQRTSEQETQYF,TGCGCCAGCAGCCAGCGGACTAGCGAACAAGAGACCCAGTACTTC,TRBD2,15,TRBJ2-5,TRBV4-1,many
CASSVDGARGEKLFF,TGTGCCAGCAGCGTAGATGGGGCCAGGGGAGAAAAACTGTTTTTT,NA,15,TRBJ1-4,TRBV9,NA